This TCR beta chain was profiled in a study of CD8 T cells in ankylosing spondylitis. TCRdb itself ran the 5' RACE reads through MiXCR, one entry per CDR3 protein. The sample lists about 310,000 distinct CDR3 sequences, under 25% occurring once. Germline V gene lookup returns CDR1 SQVTM and CDR2 ANQGSEA. Unmatched junction bases numbered 17, after V lost 4 bases and J lost 0 bases. The CDR3 spans 18 residues. This clonotype turned up a few times. The genes are TRBV29-1 and TRBJ1-2; the match to TRBD1 covers 7 bases. The sequenced sample was blood, either unsorted or a sorted T cell fraction (not recorded which). The clonotype originates from a female donor with ankylosing spondylitis or in good health (not recorded which). The CDR3 DNA reads TGCAGCGTTGCATTGGTAGGCGGACAGGCCCACACTAACTATGGCTACACCTTC. Its translation: CSVALVGGQAHTNYGYTF.